In this sample, the clone carrying this TCR beta chain turned up many times. The data were taken from a study of Graves' ophthalmopathy and Graves' hyperthyroidism. There are 16 residues in the CDR3. The germline CDR1 and CDR2 sequences are MDHEN and SYDVKM. V dropped 5 bases and J dropped 0 bases, with 17 bases sitting between them. Using RNA transcripts, the TCR beta CDR3 regions were amplified. The library came from an HTBI-primed first-round RT-PCR and a second-round multiplex PCR. One entry per CDR3 protein results from TCRdb running MiXCR on the multiplex PCR reads. The sample lists 620,000 or so distinct CDR3 sequences, 20% to 25% occurring once. Where ophthalmopathy was absent within 18 months of follow-up, hyperthyroidism was stable.

Specimen: peripheral blood. The chain joins TRBV28 to TRBJ2-7; the D gene is possibly TRBD2 (6 bases). The clonotype was recovered from a woman in her late teens or twenties with stable Graves' hyperthyroidism. Some clones in this sample may be carry-over from other donors' samples. The CDR3 spells CASSAAGHQLSYEQYF. CDR3 in DNA: TGTGCCAGCAGTGCCGCGGGGCACCAACTCTCCTACGAGCAGTACTTC.